Sequencing of this T cell receptor beta chain was carried out in a study of T cell responses to AZD1222 COVID-19 vaccine. Libraries were prepared by immunoSEQ multiplex PCR; TCRdb keeps only in-frame clonotypes and omits some of them. The sample has some 110,000 clones, approximately 85% seen once. The CDR3 totals 13 residues. The V gene lost 7 bases and the J gene lost 2 bases, with 11 bases spanning the gap. Germline assignment: CDR1 LNHDA and CDR2 SQIVND (reference sequence). Source: peripheral blood, taken on day 0 of MenACWY control vaccination. This receptor was identified in an adult in good health. The chain uses TRBV19 and TRBJ1-2, with a weak D call TRBD1 (5 bases). This chain's CDR3 is CASKEGRNYGYTF. CDR3 nucleotide sequence: TGTGCCAGTAAAGAGGGGAGAAACTATGGCTACACCTTC.